A single sample gave rise to the 26 T cell receptor beta chains below, sequenced in a study of cytotoxic CD8 clonotypes in ibrutinib-treated CLL. The assay was immunoSEQ multiplex PCR, and TCRdb's table has in-frame clones only and misses some. Of some 63,000 clones in the sample, 90% were seen once. The sample consisted of PBMCs, taken after 12 months of ibrutinib treatment. The receptors were sampled from a human donor with chronic lymphocytic leukemia.

The chain couples TRBV7-9 to TRBJ2-5; tentatively, D is TRBD1 (5 bases). Germline CDR1 and CDR2: SEHNR and FQNEAQ (reference sequence). The CDR3 covers 15 residues. V was shortened by 0 bases and J by 5 bases, with 13 bases between the two germline ends. CDR3 DNA: TGTGCCAGCAGCTTAGCGCAGGGCTACGGGGAGACCCAGTACTTC. Translation: CASSLAQGYGETQYF.

This rearrangement joins TRBV19 to TRBJ1-1; 9 bases fit TRBD1. With 6 bases clipped from V and 1 base from J, the junction kept 3 bases outside the gene matches. The germline gives CDR1 LNHDA, CDR2 SQIVND (reference sequence). This CDR3 spans 14 amino acids. In DNA, the CDR3 is TGTGCCAGTAGAACGGGACAGGGGAACACTGAAGCTTTCTTT. It codes for CASRTGQGNTEAFF.

The chain is built from TRBV6-5 and TRBJ2-5, with a possible D match to TRBD1 (5 bases). V gave up 4 bases and J gave up 2 bases, with 14 bases separating them. Germline assignment: CDR1 MNHEY and CDR2 SVGAGI. The length of the CDR3 is 15 residues. Written as DNA, the CDR3 is TGTGCCAGCAGTTCCCCCAGGGCGAGGCAAGAGACCCAGTACTTC. Translation: CASSSPRARQETQYF.

This chain connects TRBV4-3 to TRBJ2-1; D remains ambiguous. Trimming removed 0 bases from V and 5 bases from J, with 11 bases in between. The CDR3 totals 15 residues. In germline, CDR1 is LGHNA, CDR2 YSLEER. CDR3: CASSQDLIRDNEQFF. The DNA of the CDR3 is TGCGCCAGCAGCCAAGATCTCATCAGAGACAATGAGCAGTTCTTC.

This sequence joins TRBV9 and TRBJ1-4; 8 nucleotides align to TRBD1. V was clipped by 0 bases and J by 4 bases; unmatched bases: 8. This CDR3 contains 17 residues. Germline V gene sequence: CDR1 SGDLS, CDR2 YYNGEE. CDR3 sequence reads: CASSVGTGRGVNEKLFF. CDR3 in DNA: TGTGCCAGCAGCGTAGGGACAGGGAGGGGAGTTAATGAAAAACTGTTTTTT.

The rearrangement uses TRBV19 and TRBJ2-3; unclear D gene. The CDR3 spans 13 residues. Per germline, CDR1 LNHDA and CDR2 SQIVND (reference sequence). Trimming left V 2 bases short and J 4 bases short, with 7 bases between. The CDR3 nucleotides read TGTGCCAGTAGTATAAGTGGGTCAGATACGCAGTATTTT. This codes for CASSISGSDTQYF.

The chain uses TRBV4-2 and TRBJ2-7; D gene unclear. This CDR3 is 16 amino acids long. The V gene's germline CDR1 is LGHNA and CDR2 YNFKEQ. Between the trimmed V and J ends, which lost 0 bases and 2 bases, there was a span of 14 bases. In nucleotides, the CDR3 is TGTGCCAGCAGCCAAGATCCGCGCGTGTTGCCCTACGAGCAGTACTTC. Translated, it gives CASSQDPRVLPYEQYF.

The count of this clone is one. This chain joins TRBV6-1 and TRBJ2-7; possible D gene TRBD1, 6 bases. With 7 bases removed from V and 4 bases from J, the gap between germline ends came to 20 bases. The CDR3 has 15 residues. The germline V gene has CDR1 MNHNS and CDR2 SASEGT. CDR3 DNA: TGTGCCAGCATTTTAGGGGCAGGGGCCGAGTACGAGCAGTACTTC. Translating it yields CASILGAGAEYEQYF.

The chain employs TRBV5-1 and TRBJ2-2; D call uncertain. The CDR3 is 14 residues long. In germline, CDR1 is SGHRS, CDR2 YFSETQ. V was pared by 2 bases and J by 5 bases, with 10 bases between. As DNA, the CDR3 is TGCGCCAGCAGCTTTTCCACGGGTACCGGGGAGCTGTTTTTT. The encoded protein is CASSFSTGTGELFF.

The chain joins TRBV28 to TRBJ2-7; TRBD2 agrees at 9 bases. Germline CDR1 reads MDHEN; CDR2 reads SYDVKM. Trimming cost V 4 bases and J 3 bases; bases outside gene matches: 10. The CDR3 is 16 amino acids. As DNA, the CDR3 is TGTGCCAGCAGTTCCCCGGAGGCTAGCGGGATCTACGAGCAGTACTTC. Residues: CASSSPEASGIYEQYF. Full variable domain (outside the CDR3, taken from reference TRBV28 and TRBJ2-7): DVKVTQSSRYLVKRTGEKVFLECVQDMDHENMFWYRQDPGLGLRLIYFSYDVKMKEKGDIPEGYSVSREKKERFSLILESASTNQTSMYLCASSSPEASGIYEQYFGPGTRLTVT.

The J gene is TRBJ1-2, the V gene TRBV7-2; 7 positions match TRBD1. The CDR3 runs to 16 residues. Germline V gene lookup returns CDR1 SGHTA and CDR2 FQGNSA. The V gene end was trimmed by 5 bases and the J gene end by 5 bases; junction bases not matched to a gene: 14. CDR3 sequence: CASSARQGGGGYGYTF. The CDR3 DNA reads as TGTGCCAGCAGCGCCCGACAGGGAGGGGGCGGATATGGCTACACCTTC. The full variable domain, in which reference TRBV7-2 and TRBJ1-2 provide the parts outside the CDR3, is GAGVSQSPSNKVTEKGKDVELRCDPISGHTALYWYRQSLGQGLEFLIYFQGNSAPDKSGLPSDRFSAERTGGSVSTLTIQRTQQEDSAVYLCASSARQGGGGYGYTFGSGTRLTVV.

The genes are TRBV6-6 and TRBJ2-5; TRBD1 agrees at 9 bases. This CDR3 contains 16 residues. Losses at the gene ends were 5 bases for V and 5 bases for J; bases not matched to a gene: 12. Germline V gene sequence: CDR1 MNHNY, CDR2 SVGAGI (reference sequence). The CDR3 nucleotides are TGTGCCAGCAGTGGCAACCCGACAGGGGGTGGGGAGACCCAGTACTTC. Its translation: CASSGNPTGGGETQYF.

J is TRBJ1-2 and V is TRBV28; D unclear. This CDR3 is built from 12 residues. CDR1 and CDR2 (germline): MDHEN, SYDVKM. V lost 6 bases, J lost 3 bases, and 8 bases lay in between. In DNA, the CDR3 is TGTGCCAGCAGGGCAATTGACTATGGCTACACCTTC. It codes for CASRAIDYGYTF.

The V call is TRBV30, the J call TRBJ1-2; TRBD1 might be the D (6 bases). Germline lookup yields CDR1 GTSNPN and CDR2 SVGIG (reference sequence). The CDR3 is made up of 12 amino acids. Trimming removed 3 bases from V and 4 bases from J, with 9 bases in between. The CDR3, as DNA: TGTGCCTGGAGCAGGGGTCCCTATGGCTACACCTTC. This translates into CAWSRGPYGYTF.

The rearrangement joins TRBV4-3 to TRBJ2-2; D unclear. The CDR3 runs 13 residues. CDR1 is LGHNA, CDR2 YSLEER, per germline. Deletions cut 1 base from V and 6 bases from J, with 6 bases between. The CDR3 spells CASSQGRSGELFF. The CDR3 DNA reads TGCGCCAGCAGCCAAGGGCGGTCCGGGGAGCTGTTTTTT.

This chain links TRBV28 with TRBJ1-2; 9 bases match TRBD1. V dropped 6 bases and J dropped 8; count of bases not matched to a gene: 4. The CDR3 is 12 amino acids. Germline CDR1 reads MDHEN; CDR2 reads SYDVKM. The CDR3 nucleotides are TGTGCCAGCAGGTACAGGGGGCAAGGCTACACCTTC. Translation gives CASRYRGQGYTF.

The V call is TRBV19, the J call TRBJ2-3, with D hard to call. The CDR3 is made up of 16 amino acids. Germline V gene data show CDR1 as LNHDA and CDR2 as SQIVND (reference sequence). The V and J ends lost 0 bases and 0 bases respectively, with 10 bases between them. The CDR3 region is CASSIDMGRSTDTQYF. CDR3 DNA sequence: TGTGCCAGTAGTATAGATATGGGCCGGAGCACAGATACGCAGTATTTT. Drawing the rest from reference TRBV19 and TRBJ2-3, the complete variable domain is DGGITQSPKYLFRKEGQNVTLSCEQNLNHDAMYWYRQDPGQGLRLIYYSQIVNDFQKGDIAEGYSVSREKKESFPLTVTSAQKNPTAFYLCASSIDMGRSTDTQYFGPGTRLTVL.

This rearrangement joins TRBV15 to TRBJ2-7, with 9 bases identical to TRBD2. Germline V gives CDR1 LNHNV, CDR2 YYDKDF (reference sequence). V shed 1 base, J shed 2 bases, and the junction held 3 bases outside the gene matches. The CDR3 is 15 amino acids. CDR3 in amino acids: CATSRGAGGTYEQYF. The DNA for the CDR3 is TGTGCCACCAGCAGAGGGGCGGGGGGGACCTACGAGCAGTACTTC.

The V and J genes are TRBV11-2 and TRBJ1-6, with 8 bases that match TRBD1. Germline CDR1 SGHAT, CDR2 FQNNGV. The J segment lost 6 bases and the V segment lost 7 bases, leaving 8 bases of the junction unmatched. The CDR3 totals 15 residues. In nucleotides, the CDR3 is TGTGCCAGCAACGCCCTGGACAGGGTTAATTCACCCCTCCACTTT. Encoded protein: CASNALDRVNSPLHF.

The CDR3 spells CASSRSRGYTF. DNA for the CDR3: TGTGCCAGCAGCCGAAGCCGCGGCTACACCTTC. The chain links TRBV7-9 to TRBJ1-2, with D hard to call. This CDR3 region has 11 residues. Germline CDR1 and CDR2: SEHNR and FQNEAQ (reference sequence). V was shortened by 5 bases and J by 8 bases, with 9 bases between the two germline ends.

The gene calls are TRBV7-2 and TRBJ2-7, with TRBD2 as a possible D gene (8 bases). CDR1 and CDR2 (germline): SGHTA, FQGNSA. V was shortened by 5 bases and J by 4 bases, with 24 bases between the two germline ends. This CDR3 has 17 residues. This CDR3 is CASSPRGGPGQTYEQYF. In nucleotides, the CDR3 is TGTGCCAGCAGCCCCCGGGGGGGTCCGGGACAGACATACGAGCAGTACTTC.

The V and J genes are TRBV5-1 and TRBJ2-7; 10 bases match TRBD2. Germline V gene data show CDR1 as SGHRS and CDR2 as YFSETQ. The CDR3 runs to 15 residues. The V segment lost 4 bases and the J segment 4 bases; nucleotides outside the gene matches: 8. CDR3 coding DNA: TGCGCCAGCAGCACCGCTACTAGCGGGGTATACGAGCAGTACTTC. This translates into CASSTATSGVYEQYF.

V is TRBV7-3 and J is TRBJ1-3; D is unresolved. The CDR3 totals 15 residues. V lost 1 base, J lost 5 bases, and 12 bases lay in between. Germline values: CDR1 SGHTA, CDR2 FQGTGA. CDR3 bases: TGTGCCAGCAGCTTAATGGGGAACGCACGAAACACCATATATTTT. It is translated as CASSLMGNARNTIYF.

This chain joins TRBV13 and TRBJ2-1; 11 bases align to TRBD2. Germline values: CDR1 PRHDT, CDR2 FYEKMQ (reference sequence). After removal of 0 bases from V and 7 bases from J, the junction contained 11 bases not matched to a gene. This CDR3 is 18 amino acids long. The CDR3 coding sequence is TGTGCCAGCAGCTTAGGTTGGCAGGACCCTAGCGGGAGGAATGAGCAGTTCTTC. Translating it yields CASSLGWQDPSGRNEQFF.

The chain couples TRBV29-1 to TRBJ2-5; TRBD2 matches 7 bases. Germline CDR1 reads SQVTM; CDR2 reads ANQGSEA. Unmatched junction bases numbered 9, after V lost 3 bases and J lost 5 bases. The CDR3 runs 14 residues. CDR3 DNA sequence: TGCAGCGTTGATCAGGGAGGGGCGGGTGAGACCCAGTACTTC. This codes for CSVDQGGAGETQYF.

The gene calls are TRBV30 and TRBJ2-1; no definite D call. The CDR3 is 12 residues long. CDR1 is GTSNPN, CDR2 SVGIG, per germline (reference sequence). Trimming removed 1 base at V and 1 base at J, with 2 bases between. The CDR3 protein is CAWSGSYNEQFF. Here the CDR3 DNA reads TGTGCCTGGAGTGGGTCCTACAATGAGCAGTTCTTC.